Below are 2 T cell receptor beta chains sequenced from a single sample in a study of cytomegalovirus exposure and HLA in healthy donors (dated by TCRdb to the late 2010s). Library creation used the immunoSEQ multiplex PCR assay. The multiplex PCR relied on a mix of 60 forward primers for TCR Vbeta segments and 13 reverse primers for TCR Jbeta segments. Entries here come from immuneACCESS through TCRdb and include only in-frame sequences with V and J called. Some clones fail to appear in such tables; in the studies checked, an unresolved V gene covers under half of the shortfall, and the cause of the remainder is unknown. The sample table contains 150,000 to 200,000 clones; only one count was recorded for around 84% of them. 1.7% of the sample lies in the top ten. Sequencing was performed on PBMCs. The origin of the receptors is a woman between 18 and 29 years old in good health and CMV-seronegative.

The chain links TRBV28 to TRBJ1-1; 7 bases line up with TRBD1. The length of the CDR3 is 15 residues. The germline CDR1 and CDR2 sequences are MDHEN and SYDVKM. Germline trimming cut 8 bases from V and 3 bases from J; bases unmatched to any gene: 12. In nucleotides, the CDR3 is TGTGCCAGCCCCCGACCTCAGGGACAGTACACTGAAGCTTTCTTT. Encoded protein: CASPRPQGQYTEAFF.

The rearrangement links TRBV4-1 to TRBJ1-5; the D gene is possibly TRBD1 (5 bases). Germline loops: CDR1 MGHRA, CDR2 YSYEKL. The germline V and J ends were trimmed by 0 bases and 7 bases, with 13 bases remaining between them. This CDR3 comprises 15 residues. CDR3: CASSQDTRAEQPQHF. The CDR3 bases are TGCGCCAGCAGCCAAGATACCAGGGCGGAACAGCCCCAGCATTTT.